The 31 T cell receptor beta chains given below trace back to one sample, sequenced in a study of CXCR3-negative and CXCR3-positive naive CD8 T cells. Through 5' RACE with UMI labels, the TRB cDNA libraries were prepared. TCRdb re-called the 5' RACE reads and shows each CDR3 protein once, DNA omitted. This sample's clone table lists tens of thousands of distinct CDR3 sequences. Study observations and caveats: The study found more hydrophobic TRB CDR3s in CXCR3-positive naive cells than in CXCR3-negative naive cells.

Their cognate antigens are unknown. The sequenced material came from naive CXCR3+ CD8+ T cells from blood. Subset meaning: CD45RO-CCR7+CD27+CD95- naive CD8+ T cells expressing CXCR3 (TNR3+). These TCRs come from a human donor in good health. Some clones in this sample may be carry-over from other donors' samples.

CDR3 region: CASSSDRGNEQFF. The chain carries TRBV28 and TRBJ2-1; checking the TCRdb D call of TRBD1 is not possible without DNA. The CDR3 is made up of 13 amino acids. The V gene's germline CDR1 is MDHEN and CDR2 SYDVKM.

The chain is built from TRBV5-1 and TRBJ2-7; without DNA, the TCRdb call of TRBD1 cannot be checked. CDR3 length: 13 residues. Germline CDR1 and CDR2: SGHRS and YFSETQ. The CDR3 reads CASTGTGWDEQYF.

The rearrangement uses TRBV19 and TRBJ2-7; checking the TCRdb D call of TRBD2 is not possible without DNA. This CDR3 comprises 13 residues. The germline V gene has CDR1 LNHDA and CDR2 SQIVND (reference sequence). This CDR3 is CASSGTAYHEQYF.

This sequence joins TRBV7-9 and TRBJ1-1. Per the germline V gene, CDR1 is SEHNR and CDR2 is FQNEAQ (reference sequence). There are 13 residues in the CDR3. The CDR3 spells CASSLMEGTEASF.

J is TRBJ1-4 and V is TRBV6-5. CDR3 size: 16 residues. Per the germline V gene, CDR1 is MNHEY and CDR2 is SVGAGI. The CDR3 region is CASRPPLGATNEKLFF.

The chain is built from TRBV6-5 and TRBJ2-1; TCRdb's D gene call, TRBD1, goes unchecked for lack of DNA. The CDR3 is 14 residues long. Per germline, CDR1 MNHEY and CDR2 SVGAGI. This CDR3 reads CASSDRGPYNEQFF.

The CDR3 reads CASSGTVRGLITEAFF. The genes are TRBV6-1 and TRBJ1-1. The CDR3 loop spans 16 amino acids. The germline V gene has CDR1 MNHNS and CDR2 SASEGT.

V is TRBV6-5 and J is TRBJ1-1; TCRdb lists TRBD1, though no DNA is available to test this call. Germline V gene sequence: CDR1 MNHEY, CDR2 SVGAGI. The CDR3 length is 14 residues. The CDR3 sequence: CASFRPGKDTEAFF.

The rearrangement links TRBV28 to TRBJ2-7; with no DNA, the TCRdb D assignment of TRBD1 cannot be verified. The germline V gene has CDR1 MDHEN and CDR2 SYDVKM. CDR3 length: 14 amino acids. The CDR3 protein is CASSLRGAFHEQYF.

This sequence joins TRBV27 and TRBJ2-3. CDR1 and CDR2 (germline): MNHEY, SMNVEV (reference sequence). CDR3 length: 12 residues. CDR3 protein: CASSFLTDTQYF.

Measured by frequency, this clonotype is medium-sized. This chain links TRBV12-3 or TRBV12-4 with TRBJ1-2; the TRBD1 assignment by TCRdb is unverifiable without DNA. This CDR3 is 12 amino acids long. CDR3 amino acids: CASSPGGYGYTF.

The chain employs TRBV28 and TRBJ2-7; the TCRdb call, TRBD2, lacks DNA for checking. Germline V gives CDR1 MDHEN, CDR2 SYDVKM. The CDR3 is 17 residues long. CDR3 amino acids: CASSFVTDGTSGYEQYF. Combining the CDR3 with reference TRBV28 and TRBJ2-7 gives the whole variable domain DVKVTQSSRYLVKRTGEKVFLECVQDMDHENMFWYRQDPGLGLRLIYFSYDVKMKEKGDIPEGYSVSREKKERFSLILESASTNQTSMYLCASSFVTDGTSGYEQYFGPGTRLTVT.

The V call is TRBV29-1, the J call TRBJ1-2. Germline V gene lookup returns CDR1 SQVTM and CDR2 ANQGSEA. This CDR3 is built from 14 residues. CDR3 region: CSVEVPQANYGYTF.

V gene TRBV20-1 combines with J gene TRBJ2-2. Germline V gene sequence: CDR1 DFQATT, CDR2 SNEGSKA (reference sequence). The CDR3 loop spans 14 amino acids. This chain's CDR3 is CSARIRQNTGELFF.

The chain combines TRBV6-5 with TRBJ2-3. Germline V gene data show CDR1 as MNHEY and CDR2 as SVGAGI. The CDR3 is 15 amino acids. The CDR3 sequence: CASSTDGDITDTQYF.

This sequence joins TRBV21-1 and TRBJ2-1; there is no DNA to check the TCRdb D call of TRBD2. TRBV21-1 is a known pseudogene. The CDR3 length is 12 residues. This chain's CDR3 is CASSRGLARPFF.

The V call is TRBV4-1, the J call TRBJ1-1. Germline V gene data show CDR1 as MGHRA and CDR2 as YSYEKL. There are 14 residues in the CDR3. The CDR3 reads CASSQEWGNTEAFF.

CDR3 amino acids: CSVGYQLGQGADLYGYTF. The chain couples TRBV29-1 to TRBJ1-2; TCRdb lists TRBD1, though no DNA is available to test this call. This CDR3 contains 18 residues. Germline V gene data show CDR1 as SQVTM and CDR2 as ANQGSEA.

The chain employs TRBV9 and TRBJ1-6; TCRdb designates TRBD1, a call that cannot be tested without DNA. The germline CDR1 and CDR2 sequences are SGDLS and YYNGEE. CDR3 length: 14 residues. CDR3 protein: CASSDRGYNSPLHF.

The chain combines TRBV7-2 with TRBJ1-2. The germline V gene has CDR1 SGHTA and CDR2 FQGNSA. The CDR3 contains 13 residues. CDR3: CASSWTGGNGYTF.

V and J are TRBV25-1 and TRBJ2-3. There are 16 residues in the CDR3. Germline V gives CDR1 MGHDK, CDR2 SYGVNS. The chain's CDR3 is CASSEIWGRRTDTQYF.

The gene calls are TRBV6-2 or TRBV6-3 and TRBJ1-1; TCRdb designates TRBD1, a call that cannot be tested without DNA. Looked up from germline, CDR1 is MNHEY and CDR2 is SVGEGT. The CDR3 sequence is 18 residues long. The CDR3 reads CASSYQGAPDRKNTEAFF.

The rearrangement uses TRBV7-9 and TRBJ2-5; the TCRdb D gene call, TRBD1, has no DNA to confirm it. The length of the CDR3 is 14 residues. CDR1 and CDR2 from the germline V gene are SEHNR and FQNEAQ (reference sequence). The CDR3 loop reads CASSPKQGQETQYF.

The chain is built from TRBV19 and TRBJ1-1. The CDR3 covers 11 residues. Germline loops: CDR1 LNHDA, CDR2 SQIVND (reference sequence). The CDR3 sequence: CASSIRGEAFF. Together with reference TRBV19 and TRBJ1-1, the CDR3 gives the full variable domain: DGGITQSPKYLFRKEGQNVTLSCEQNLNHDAMYWYRQDPGQGLRLIYYSQIVNDFQKGDIAEGYSVSREKKESFPLTVTSAQKNPTAFYLCASSIRGEAFFGQGTRLTVV.

The rearrangement uses TRBV10-2 and TRBJ2-1; as DNA is missing, the TRBD1 call by TCRdb cannot be tested. The CDR3 runs to 16 residues. The germline CDR1 and CDR2 sequences are WSHSY and SAAADI. The CDR3 loop is CASSESGRGNYNEQFF.

This sequence joins TRBV28 and TRBJ2-1; TCRdb designates TRBD2, a call that cannot be tested without DNA. There are 16 residues in the CDR3. CDR1 and CDR2 from the germline V gene are MDHEN and SYDVKM. CDR3 sequence: CASSPETSGRAYEQFF.

The chain is built from TRBV13 and TRBJ1-1; TCRdb designates TRBD1, a call that cannot be tested without DNA. This CDR3 is 13 amino acids long. The germline V gene encodes CDR1 PRHDT and CDR2 FYEKMQ (reference sequence). The CDR3 sequence: CASSFRDPRRAFF. Full variable domain (rest looked up from reference TRBV13 and TRBJ1-1): AAGVIQSPRHLIKEKRETATLKCYPIPRHDTVYWYQQGPGQDPQFLISFYEKMQSDKGSIPDRFSAQQFSDYHSELNMSSLELGDSALYFCASSFRDPRRAFFGQGTRLTVV.

The V call is TRBV28, the J call TRBJ2-5; TCRdb's D call of TRBD1 is untestable without DNA. The CDR3 is made up of 16 amino acids. Germline V CDR1 and CDR2: MDHEN, SYDVKM. The CDR3 spells CASSLPGQGVQETQYF.

This chain links TRBV4-1 with TRBJ1-5. The CDR3 covers 15 residues. In germline, CDR1 is MGHRA, CDR2 YSYEKL. The CDR3 protein is CASSQVSRSNQPQHF.

The chain couples TRBV9 to TRBJ2-1. The CDR3 loop spans 16 amino acids. The germline CDR1 and CDR2 sequences are SGDLS and YYNGEE. The CDR3 sequence is CASSVAGWNSYNEQFF.

The rearrangement uses TRBV7-8 and TRBJ2-3. The CDR3 has 16 residues. Germline CDR1 reads SGHVS; CDR2 reads FQNEAQ. The CDR3 is CASSPVTAISTDTQYF.